A selection of T cell receptor beta chains follows, all from one sample in a study of T cell responses to AZD1222 COVID-19 vaccine. Using immunoSEQ multiplex PCR, the repertoire was profiled, and TCRdb retains in-frame clones only, with some absent. The sample includes around 220,000 clones, 94% of them seen just once. The sample in question was peripheral blood, obtained 28 days after the second dose of the MenACWY control vaccine. The origin of the receptors is an adult who received the MenACWY meningococcal vaccine as a control. Each CDR3 is given with its conserved first and last residue. Fields, in order: J gene, V gene, D gene, CDR3 protein, CDR3 DNA. A D gene is named only where the DNA matches it firmly.

TRBJ2-7 TRBV6-5 TRBD1 CASRLNGQGREQYF TGTGCCAGCCGCCTTAATGGACAGGGGAGGGAGCAGTACTTC
TRBJ1-2 TRBV9 TRBD1 CASSVRDRASYGYTF TGTGCCAGCAGCGTTCGGGACAGGGCTAGCTATGGCTACACCTTC
TRBJ1-1 TRBV5-4 TRBD1 CASSSGTGALNTEAFF TGTGCCAGCAGCTCCGGGACAGGGGCTCTGAACACTGAAGCTTTCTTT
TRBJ2-1 TRBV3-1/TRBV3-2 TRBD2 CASSQVIAGGTSYNEQFF TGTGCCAGCAGCCAAGTAATAGCGGGGGGTACCTCCTACAATGAGCAGTTCTTC
TRBJ2-7 TRBV30 TRBD1 CAWSWDRDYEQYF TGTGCCTGGAGTTGGGACAGAGACTACGAGCAGTACTTC
TRBJ2-1 TRBV20-1 NA CSARVLEQFF TGCAGTGCTAGAGTACTTGAGCAGTTCTTC
TRBJ2-1 TRBV9 TRBD2 CASSVAPDLRTRGGRNNEQFF TGTGCCAGCAGCGTAGCCCCAGACCTTCGAACGCGGGGGGGCCGAAACAATGAGCAGTTCTTC
TRBJ1-5 TRBV30 NA CAWSTTGTNQPQHF TGTGCCTGGAGTACCACAGGGACCAATCAGCCCCAGCATTTT
TRBJ1-6 TRBV6-1 NA CASSGLRTGVNSPLHF TGTGCCAGCAGTGGACTACGAACGGGCGTAAATTCACCCCTCCACTTT
TRBJ1-4 TRBV6-1 NA CASSDGFRANEKLFF TGTGCCAGCAGTGACGGGTTTAGAGCTAATGAAAAACTGTTTTTT
TRBJ2-7 TRBV30 NA CAWSEGDTTNEQYF TGTGCCTGGAGTGAAGGGGATACTACGAACGAGCAGTACTTC
TRBJ2-5 TRBV5-4 NA CASSLGGTAQETQYF TGTGCCAGCAGCCTGGGGGGGACAGCACAAGAGACCCAGTACTTC
TRBJ1-3 TRBV5-6 NA CASSGDIDSGNTIYF TGTGCCAGCAGCGGGGACATCGACTCTGGAAACACCATATATTTT
TRBJ2-3 TRBV19 TRBD2 CASSAGADTQYF TGTGCCAGTAGTGCGGGAGCCGATACGCAGTATTTT
TRBJ1-5 TRBV7-8 NA CASTGRSGPQHF TGTGCCAGCACCGGGCGGTCGGGGCCCCAGCATTTT
TRBJ1-5 TRBV30 NA CAWSTRLGFGNQPQHF TGTGCCTGGAGTACCCGCTTGGGGTTTGGCAATCAGCCCCAGCATTTT
TRBJ1-2 TRBV3-1/TRBV3-2 NA CASSRDPGNYGYTF TGTGCCAGCAGCCGGGACCCGGGTAACTATGGCTACACCTTC
TRBJ2-7 TRBV28 NA CASWDSVGGEQYF TGTGCCAGCTGGGACAGCGTGGGGGGCGAGCAGTACTTC
TRBJ2-7 TRBV6-1 NA CASSEARKGPYEQYF TGTGCCAGCAGTGAAGCGAGGAAGGGACCCTACGAGCAGTACTTC
TRBJ1-5 TRBV27 TRBD1 CASRLDRVSNQPQHF TGTGCCAGCAGGCTGGACAGGGTAAGCAATCAGCCCCAGCATTTT
TRBJ1-5 TRBV7-2 NA CASSLGASDQPQHF TGTGCCAGCAGCTTAGGGGCTTCCGATCAGCCCCAGCATTTT
TRBJ2-7 TRBV20-1 TRBD1 CSASGDRGLYEQYF TGCAGTGCTAGTGGGGACAGGGGGCTCTACGAGCAGTACTTC